A single sample is the source of the 18 T cell receptor beta chains below, sequenced in a study of T cell repertoires in cytomegalovirus infection. TCRdb analysed the reads with MiXCR anew, one entry per CDR3 protein. The sample consists of approximately 390,000 distinct CDR3 sequences, roughly 34% of them appearing once. Which antigens these TCRs recognize remains unknown. Sequencing used cultured PBMCs, obtained from culture after CMV antigen stimulation. These receptors were collected from a human donor in good health (CMV status not recorded). Some clones in this sample may be carry-over from other donors' samples.

The J gene is TRBJ2-7, the V gene TRBV6-7; D is unclear. TRBV6-7 is reported as an ORF; its role is uncertain. The length of the CDR3 is 16 residues. The V gene lost 1 base and the J gene lost 5 bases, with 18 bases spanning the gap. The CDR3 DNA reads as TGTGCCAGCAGTTACTACCCCGCCGAGACGGTCCACGAGCAGTACTTC. It encodes CASSYYPAETVHEQYF.

In this sample, this clonotype turned up a few times. This chain connects TRBV12-3 or TRBV12-4 to TRBJ1-1; TRBD1 is a possible D gene (6 bases). The CDR3 is 16 amino acids. Trimming removed 7 bases at V and 3 bases at J, with 21 bases between. CDR3 loop: CASKFNFWDKDTEAFF. The CDR3 DNA follows: TGTGCCAGCAAATTTAACTTCTGGGACAAGGACACTGAAGCTTTCTTT.

This clonotype was picked up a small number of times. This rearrangement joins TRBV12-3 or TRBV12-4 to TRBJ1-2; D gene ambiguous. Trimming stripped 7 bases from V and 5 bases from J, with 20 bases between. This CDR3 is 15 amino acids long. The CDR3 region is CASIADMGSTYGYTF. CDR3 DNA: TGTGCCAGCATAGCAGACATGGGGTCAACTTATGGCTACACCTTC.

V is TRBV6-5 and J is TRBJ1-1, with D maybe TRBD1 (6 bases). Per the germline V gene, CDR1 is MNHEY and CDR2 is SVGAGI. The CDR3 length is 14 residues. Trimming cost V 5 bases and J 2 bases, with 12 bases left between them. CDR3 DNA sequence: TGTGCCAGCAGTCCCGGACAGTTCAACACTGAAGCTTTCTTT. Amino acid sequence: CASSPGQFNTEAFF.

V is TRBV4-3 and J is TRBJ1-2, with 8 bases fitting TRBD1. This CDR3 has 16 amino acids. Looked up from germline, CDR1 is LGHNA and CDR2 is YSLEER. V shed 1 base and J 6 bases; nucleotides not matched to a gene: 10. CDR3 in amino acids: CASSQGNSGQANGYTF. The DNA of the CDR3 is TGCGCCAGCAGCCAAGGCAACTCGGGACAGGCAAATGGCTACACCTTC.

This sequence joins TRBV9 and TRBJ2-1, with TRBD2 identical over 8 bases. This CDR3 comprises 15 residues. V dropped 3 bases and J dropped 4; count of bases not matched to a gene: 6. Germline CDR1 and CDR2: SGDLS and YYNGEE. CDR3: CASSGGTRSYNEQFF. The CDR3 DNA follows: TGTGCCAGCAGCGGAGGGACTAGGTCATACAATGAGCAGTTCTTC.

The chain employs TRBV7-9 and TRBJ2-1; TRBD1 matches 8 bases. The germline V gene encodes CDR1 SEHNR and CDR2 FQNEAQ (reference sequence). The CDR3 length is 18 residues. V lost 7 bases and J lost 1; bases outside the gene matches: 15. The chain's CDR3 is CASTPTMRQGLSYNEQFF. The CDR3, as DNA: TGTGCCAGCACCCCGACCATGCGACAGGGGCTTTCCTACAATGAGCAGTTCTTC.

The chain is built from TRBV7-9 and TRBJ1-6; 7 bases align to TRBD1. The CDR3 has 15 amino acids. Germline V CDR1 and CDR2: SEHNR, FQNEAQ (reference sequence). Trimming took 1 base from V and 14 from J; bases not matched to a gene: 11. CDR3 DNA sequence: TGTGCCAGCAGCTTAGGGGGACAGAGGGCCGGGACCCTCCACTTT. Residues: CASSLGGQRAGTLHF. Complete variable domain (other parts from reference TRBV7-9 and TRBJ1-6): DTGVSQNPRHKITKRGQNVTFRCDPISEHNRLYWYRQTLGQGPEFLTYFQNEAQLEKSRLLSDRFSAERPKGSFSTLEIQRTEQGDSAMYLCASSLGGQRAGTLHFGNGTRLTVT.

This clonotype appeared many times. The V and J genes are TRBV7-2 and TRBJ1-1, with a weak D call TRBD1 (6 bases). Germline-derived CDR1 and CDR2 are SGHTA and FQGNSA. The V and J ends lost 3 bases and 6 bases respectively, with 11 bases between them. This CDR3 comprises 13 residues. CDR3 in DNA: TGTGCCAGCAGCTTTCAGGGGACGGCTGAAGCTTTCTTT. Encoded protein: CASSFQGTAEAFF.

At least ten counts were recorded for this clonotype. The chain has TRBV7-2 and TRBJ2-7; D not certain. Trimming removed 0 bases at V and 9 bases at J, with 12 bases between. The CDR3 extends over 13 amino acids. The V gene's germline CDR1 is SGHTA and CDR2 FQGNSA. The CDR3: CASSLALSEWQYF. The CDR3 bases are TGTGCCAGCAGCTTAGCGTTGAGCGAGTGGCAGTACTTC.

The chain uses TRBV10-3 and TRBJ1-1, with 7 bases lining up with TRBD1. Germline CDR1 reads ENHRY; CDR2 reads SYGVKD. CDR3 size: 14 residues. Trimming at V came to 6 bases and at J to 0 bases, leaving 4 bases not matched to a gene. The CDR3 region has the DNA TGTGCCATCAGCCCGGACAGGCTGAACACTGAAGCTTTCTTT. This codes for CAISPDRLNTEAFF.

The chain uses TRBV11-2 and TRBJ2-5; 13 bases are shared with TRBD2. The J segment lost 7 bases and the V segment lost 6 bases, leaving 14 bases of the junction unmatched. The CDR3 sequence is 17 residues long. Per germline, CDR1 SGHAT and CDR2 FQNNGV. Here the CDR3 reads CASRPEPGLAGPGTQYF. The CDR3 DNA reads TGTGCCAGCAGACCCGAGCCGGGACTAGCGGGACCGGGGACCCAGTACTTC. The whole variable domain, filled in from reference TRBV11-2 and TRBJ2-5, reads EAGVAQSPRYKIIEKRQSVAFWCNPISGHATLYWYQQILGQGPKLLIQFQNNGVVDDSQLPKDRFSAERLKGVDSTLKIQPAKLEDSAVYLCASRPEPGLAGPGTQYFGPGTRLLVL.

The chain employs TRBV5-6 and TRBJ2-1, with D hard to call. Trimming removed 3 bases from V and 6 bases from J, with 10 bases in between. This CDR3 region has 13 residues. The germline V gene has CDR1 SGHDT and CDR2 YYEEEE. This CDR3 reads CASSSVNSNEQFF. As DNA, the CDR3 is TGTGCCAGCAGCTCAGTCAACAGCAATGAGCAGTTCTTC.

V and J are TRBV24-1 and TRBJ2-1, with 8 nucleotides matching TRBD2. Germline assignment: CDR1 KGHDR and CDR2 SFDVKD. This CDR3 spans 17 amino acids. V shed 1 base, J shed 6 bases, and the junction held 10 bases outside the gene matches. Here the CDR3 DNA reads TGTGCCACCAGTGATTTCGGGGTTGGGACTAGTGTCAATGAGCAGTTCTTC. Residues: CATSDFGVGTSVNEQFF.

V is TRBV11-2 and J is TRBJ2-5; 10 nucleotides line up with TRBD2. This CDR3 region has 18 residues. The V and J ends lost 1 base and 5 bases, in that order; junction bases with no gene match: 13. CDR1 and CDR2 (germline): SGHAT, FQNNGV. CDR3 DNA sequence: TGTGCCAGCAGCTTAGGGGAGGCTAGCGGGAGATTCGTCGAGACCCAGTACTTC. It specifies CASSLGEASGRFVETQYF.

This chain joins TRBV20-1 and TRBJ2-3; D unclear. CDR3 length: 14 residues. Per the germline V gene, CDR1 is DFQATT and CDR2 is SNEGSKA (reference sequence). Between the trimmed V and J ends, which lost 8 bases and 1 base, there was a span of 16 bases. The CDR3 loop is CSKKVPDGTDTQYF. For the CDR3, the DNA is TGCAGTAAAAAGGTTCCGGATGGCACAGATACGCAGTATTTT.

The chain employs TRBV28 and TRBJ2-5; 11 positions match TRBD2. CDR3 length: 18 residues. Unmatched junction bases numbered 11, after V lost 5 bases and J lost 0 bases. Germline V lookup: CDR1 MDHEN, CDR2 SYDVKM. The CDR3 sequence: CASSLLAGGLPYQETQYF. CDR3 coding DNA: TGTGCCAGCAGTCTTTTAGCGGGAGGGTTGCCGTACCAAGAGACCCAGTACTTC.

The chain recombines TRBV18 with TRBJ2-1; no firm D call. The CDR3 is 19 residues long. Germline lookup yields CDR1 KGHSH and CDR2 LQKENI. The V and J ends lost 2 bases and 9 bases respectively, with 29 bases between them. CDR3 sequence: CASSPESFLFTPLFSEQFF. Written as DNA, the CDR3 is TGTGCCAGCTCACCAGAGTCATTTTTATTTACTCCCTTGTTCAGTGAGCAGTTCTTC.